The 2 T cell receptor beta chains below all came from one sample that was sequenced in a study of T cells in Graves' hyperthyroidism and ophthalmopathy. RNA transcripts gave rise to amplified TCR beta CDR3 regions. The HTBI primer set was used in a first-round RT-PCR of the TCR CDR3. TCRdb re-called the multiplex PCR reads through MiXCR, storing one row per CDR3 protein. Of 130,000 to 150,000 distinct CDR3 sequences in the sample, roughly a fifth were seen once. Sequencing was carried out using blood. The receptors here all came from a woman between 45 and 65 years old with Graves' hyperthyroidism that later progressed to Graves' ophthalmopathy.

This clonotype occurred a few times. The chain joins TRBV20-1 to TRBJ2-5; the D gene is possibly TRBD2 (5 bases). The CDR3 loop spans 13 amino acids. CDR1 is DFQATT, CDR2 SNEGSKA, per germline (reference sequence). V lost 0 bases and J lost 7, with 12 bases in between. CDR3 protein: CSARESSVGTQYF. The DNA of the CDR3 is TGCAGTGCTAGAGAGAGTAGCGTGGGGACCCAGTACTTC.

The sample holds many counts of this clonotype. The chain employs TRBV28 and TRBJ1-5, with D possibly TRBD1 on 5 matching bases. CDR1 and CDR2 from the germline V gene are MDHEN and SYDVKM. This CDR3 spans 17 amino acids. V lost 6 bases and J lost 2, with 20 bases in between. CDR3 region: CASSSPGRGRGNQPQHF. The CDR3 DNA reads TGTGCCAGCAGCTCCCCGGGGAGGGGAAGGGGCAATCAGCCCCAGCATTTT. Using reference TRBV28 and TRBJ1-5 for the parts outside the CDR3, the full variable domain is DVKVTQSSRYLVKRTGEKVFLECVQDMDHENMFWYRQDPGLGLRLIYFSYDVKMKEKGDIPEGYSVSREKKERFSLILESASTNQTSMYLCASSSPGRGRGNQPQHFGDGTRLSIL.